A selection of T cell receptor beta chains follows, all from one sample in a study of Graves' ophthalmopathy and Graves' hyperthyroidism. TCRdb fed the multiplex PCR reads into MiXCR, producing one record per CDR3 protein. Of roughly 51,000 distinct CDR3 sequences in the sample, roughly 52% were seen once. The sample was peripheral blood. The receptors were gathered from an adult man with Graves' ophthalmopathy. Each CDR3 is given with its conserved first and last residue. The order of the fields is J gene, V gene, D gene, clone size, CDR3 length, CDR3 protein, CDR3 DNA. The D gene is left open where the match is weak. Some rows mark clone size as missing; the rest say once, few, many or name a class of expanded clone.

TRBJ1-5 TRBV6-1 - - 13 CASSEVRDQPQHF TGTGCCAGCAGTGAAGTCAGGGATCAGCCCCAGCATTTT
TRBJ2-3 TRBV2 TRBD2 many 17 CASSVTLAGGPEDTQYF TGTGCCAGCAGTGTTACCCTAGCGGGGGGGCCTGAGGATACGCAGTATTTT
TRBJ2-3 TRBV5-1 - many 17 CASSLVKSGVGTDTQYF TGCGCCAGCAGCTTGGTAAAATCGGGGGTGGGCACAGATACGCAGTATTTT
TRBJ2-7 TRBV19 - few 13 CASRLRGNTEQYF TGTGCCAGTAGGTTACGCGGGAACACCGAGCAGTACTTC
TRBJ2-7 TRBV5-1 - - 13 CASSLARGYEQYF TGCGCCAGCAGCTTGGCCCGGGGGTACGAGCAGTACTTC
TRBJ1-2 TRBV10-3 TRBD1 - 14 CAISQTGTVYGYTF TGTGCCATCAGTCAGACCGGGACAGTCTATGGCTACACCTTC
TRBJ2-6 TRBV19 - - 16 CASSIGDESGANVLTF TGTGCCAGTAGTATCGGGGACGAATCTGGGGCCAACGTCCTGACTTTC
TRBJ2-7 TRBV7-9 TRBD2 - 15 CASSGKREGLGEQYF TGTGCCAGCAGCGGGAAGCGGGAGGGCCTGGGGGAGCAGTACTTC
TRBJ1-2 TRBV29-1 TRBD1 few 11 CSVGQGSDYTF TGCAGCGTCGGACAGGGTTCGGACTACACCTTC
TRBJ1-2 TRBV6-5 - many 14 CASSYSQGGYGYTF TGTGCCAGCAGTTACTCGCAGGGTGGCTATGGCTACACCTTC
TRBJ1-4 TRBV2 - few 13 CASMGRENEKLFF TGTGCCAGCATGGGCAGAGAGAATGAAAAACTGTTTTTT
TRBJ1-5 TRBV29-1 TRBD1 - 13 CSVCRGPNQPQHF TGCAGCGTCTGTAGGGGGCCCAATCAGCCCCAGCATTTT
TRBJ2-1 TRBV29-1 - - 13 CSQDGTRDSEQFF TGCAGCCAAGATGGGACTAGGGACAGTGAGCAGTTCTTC
TRBJ1-1 TRBV20-1 - - 9 CSSGARAFF TGCAGTAGCGGGGCCAGAGCTTTCTTT
TRBJ1-3 TRBV7-6 - - 14 CASSSLGQGNTIYF TGTGCCAGCAGCTCCCTCGGACAGGGAAACACCATATATTTT
TRBJ2-1 TRBV7-8 - once 13 CASRSRTYNEQFF TGTGCCAGTCGTTCTCGGACCTACAATGAGCAGTTCTTC